The 2 T cell receptor beta chains below were found in one sample sequenced in a study of T cell responses to AZD1222 COVID-19 vaccine. Method: immunoSEQ multiplex PCR; TCRdb's copy keeps in-frame clones and lacks some. Of roughly 60,000 clones in the sample, around 80% were seen once. The input for sequencing was peripheral blood, taken on day 0 of AZD1222 vaccination. These receptors all come from an adult in good health.

The chain couples TRBV5-1 to TRBJ2-3; D call uncertain. The CDR3 contains 14 residues. The germline V gene encodes CDR1 SGHRS and CDR2 YFSETQ. V was shortened by 4 bases and J by 0 bases, with 9 bases between the two germline ends. This CDR3 is CASSPFDSTDTQYF. Written as DNA, the CDR3 is TGCGCCAGCAGCCCATTTGACAGCACAGATACGCAGTATTTT.

In this sample, this clone turned up once. V is TRBV6-1 and J is TRBJ2-3; TRBD1 matches 8 bases. This CDR3 is built from 17 residues. The V gene end was trimmed by 4 bases and the J gene end by 3 bases; junction bases not matched to a gene: 12. Germline CDR1 reads MNHNS; CDR2 reads SASEGT. In DNA form, the CDR3 reads TGTGCCAGCAGTGGCCAGGGGGCGAGGTTTGGAACAGATACGCAGTATTTT. This sequence encodes CASSGQGARFGTDTQYF.